This T cell receptor (beta chain) was identified in a study of blood T cell repertoires in COVID-19. Study details: From T cells, B-cell-depleted T cells, or PBMCs came the material, which was cDNA or gDNA.

After removal of 4 bases from V and 9 bases from J, the junction contained 10 bases not matched to a gene. CDR1 LGHNA and CDR2 YNFKEQ come from the germline V gene. This CDR3 has 15 residues. Per the study methods: The assay estimated nucleated cells by amplifying reference gene primers. TCRdb's table, derived via immunoSEQ multiplex PCR, lists solely in-frame clones and lacks some. V and J calls and clone size are copied from that table; D and trimming were computed from the DNA. Among 200,000 to 300,000 clones listed, around 82% were seen once. V gene TRBV4-2 combines with J gene TRBJ2-1; TRBD1 matches at 9 bases. Material: peripheral blood. The receptor comes from a human donor in a cohort sampled during active COVID-19. CDR3 loop: CASSRRDRAGGEQFF. CDR3 bases: TGTGCCAGCAGCCGCCGGGACAGGGCGGGCGGTGAGCAGTTCTTC.